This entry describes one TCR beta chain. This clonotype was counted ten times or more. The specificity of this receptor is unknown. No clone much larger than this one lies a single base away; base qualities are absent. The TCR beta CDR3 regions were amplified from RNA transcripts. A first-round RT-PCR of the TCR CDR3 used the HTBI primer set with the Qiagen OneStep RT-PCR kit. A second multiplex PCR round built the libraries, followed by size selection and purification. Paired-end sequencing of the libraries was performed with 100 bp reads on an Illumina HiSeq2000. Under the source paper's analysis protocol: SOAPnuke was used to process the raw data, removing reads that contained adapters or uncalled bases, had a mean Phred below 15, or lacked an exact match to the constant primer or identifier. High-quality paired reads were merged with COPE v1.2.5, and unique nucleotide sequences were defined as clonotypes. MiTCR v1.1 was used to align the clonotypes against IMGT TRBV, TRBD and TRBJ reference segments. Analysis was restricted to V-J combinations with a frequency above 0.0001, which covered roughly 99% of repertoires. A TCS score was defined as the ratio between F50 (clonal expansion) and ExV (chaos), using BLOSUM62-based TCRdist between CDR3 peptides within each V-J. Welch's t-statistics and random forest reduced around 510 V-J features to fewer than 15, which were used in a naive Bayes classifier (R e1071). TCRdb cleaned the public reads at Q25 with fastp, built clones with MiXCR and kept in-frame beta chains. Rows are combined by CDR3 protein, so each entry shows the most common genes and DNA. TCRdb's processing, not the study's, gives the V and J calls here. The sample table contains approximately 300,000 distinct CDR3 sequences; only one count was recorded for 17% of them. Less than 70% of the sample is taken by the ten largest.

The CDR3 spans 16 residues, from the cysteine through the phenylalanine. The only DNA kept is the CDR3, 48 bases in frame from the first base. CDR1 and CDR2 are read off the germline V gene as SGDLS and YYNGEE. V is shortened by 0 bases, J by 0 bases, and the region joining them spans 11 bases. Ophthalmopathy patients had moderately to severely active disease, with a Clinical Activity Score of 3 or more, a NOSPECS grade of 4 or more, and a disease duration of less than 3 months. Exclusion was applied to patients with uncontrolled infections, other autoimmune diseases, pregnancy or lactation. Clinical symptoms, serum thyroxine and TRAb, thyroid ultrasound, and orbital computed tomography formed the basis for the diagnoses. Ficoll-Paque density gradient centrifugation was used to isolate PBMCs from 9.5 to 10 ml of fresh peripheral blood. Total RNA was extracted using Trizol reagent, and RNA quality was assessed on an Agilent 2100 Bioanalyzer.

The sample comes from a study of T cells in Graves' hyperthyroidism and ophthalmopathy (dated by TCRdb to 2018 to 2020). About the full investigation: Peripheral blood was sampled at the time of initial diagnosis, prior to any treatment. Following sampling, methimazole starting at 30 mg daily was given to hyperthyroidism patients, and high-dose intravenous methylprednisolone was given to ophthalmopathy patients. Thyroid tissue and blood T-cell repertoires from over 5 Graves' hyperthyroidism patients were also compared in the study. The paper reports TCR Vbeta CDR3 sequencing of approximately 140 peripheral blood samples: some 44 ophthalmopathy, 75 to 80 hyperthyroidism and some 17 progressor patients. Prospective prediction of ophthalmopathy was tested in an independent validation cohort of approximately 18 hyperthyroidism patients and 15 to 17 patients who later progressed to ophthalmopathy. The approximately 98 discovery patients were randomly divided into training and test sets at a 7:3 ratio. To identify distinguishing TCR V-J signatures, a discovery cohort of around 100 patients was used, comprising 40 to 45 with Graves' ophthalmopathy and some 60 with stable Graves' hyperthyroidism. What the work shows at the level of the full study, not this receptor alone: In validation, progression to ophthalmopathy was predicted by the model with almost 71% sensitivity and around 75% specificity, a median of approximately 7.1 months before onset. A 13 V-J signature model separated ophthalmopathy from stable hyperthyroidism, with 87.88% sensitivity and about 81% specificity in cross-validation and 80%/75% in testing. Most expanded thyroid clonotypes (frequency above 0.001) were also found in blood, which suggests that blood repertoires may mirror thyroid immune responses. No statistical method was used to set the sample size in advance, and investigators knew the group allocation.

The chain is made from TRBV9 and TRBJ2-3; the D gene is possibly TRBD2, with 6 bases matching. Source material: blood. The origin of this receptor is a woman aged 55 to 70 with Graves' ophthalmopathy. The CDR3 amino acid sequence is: CASSVGSGPSTDTQYF. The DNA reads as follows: TGTGCCAGCAGCGTAGGGAGCGGGCCCAGCACAGATACGCAGTATTTT.